This record covers a single T cell receptor beta chain. This clonotype was counted between two and nine times. What this receptor recognizes is not known. The sample holds no much larger clone one base away, and base qualities are not on file. These data are taken from a study of T-cell reconstitution after alpha-beta-depleted transplantation in children (dated by TCRdb to the mid-2010s). For the study in its entirety: Using TCR repertoire profiling, the study followed T-cell immune reconstitution in a quantitative way in children after TCRalphabeta/CD19-depleted allogeneic hematopoietic cell transplantation.

To prepare the library, PCR was applied. TCRdb shows the sequencer as Illumina HiSeq 2500. Molecular barcoding was employed in the preparation of TCR libraries, with unique molecular identifiers being used to normalize TCRbeta repertoire quantification. TCRdb handled the public reads itself, with Q25 trimming in fastp and clone calling in MiXCR, and kept productive beta chains. Rows merge per CDR3 protein into single entries with the most common DNA and genes. Here the sample has some 500,000 distinct CDR3 sequences; about 18% occur a single time. In total, the top ten clones hold 3.3% of the sample. This clonotype originated in a human donor who donated a stem cell graft to a child with acute lymphoblastic leukemia. The sequencing used PBMCs from the stem cell graft donor, collected from the stem cell graft.

The CDR3 in this case is CASSLPLLYGYTF. The DNA sequence follows: TGTGCCAGCAGTTTACCCCTACTCTATGGCTACACCTTC. The receptor chain draws on TRBV12-3 or TRBV12-4 and TRBJ1-2, with no reliable assignment of the D segment. The cysteine opens and the phenylalanine closes a CDR3 of 13 amino acids. Here the CDR3 DNA is all that survives: 39 bases in frame from base 1. V is shortened by 2 bases, J by 4 bases, and the region joining them spans 8 bases.